Below, one T cell receptor beta chain is given with its context. Its target is unknown. No conserved phenylalanine or tryptophan is present at the end of the CDR3, so a read error is the likely explanation. RNA was extracted from bulk tissue without any cell sorting. Distant lung tissue was collected more than 3 cm away from the tumor edge. The library came from three nested PCR rounds adapted from ARM-PCR protocols. TCRdb reprocessed the multiplex PCR reads with MiXCR, giving one entry per CDR3 protein. The sample gives approximately 66,000 distinct CDR3 sequences, about 61% of which show up once; around a third is in the top ten. This CDR3 comprises 13 residues. Germline CDR1 WSHSY, CDR2 SAAADI. V gave up 7 bases and J gave up 3 bases, with 10 bases separating them. This entry comes from a study of tumor and adjacent non-tumor tissue in lung cancer. Findings and limits, study-wide: Tumor repertoires had a smaller top 100 clone share than normal lung.

The chain recombines TRBV10-2 with TRBJ1-5; no clear D gene. Sequencing input: distant non-tumor lung tissue. This sequence was found in a man aged 70 or older with non-small cell lung cancer. For the CDR3, the DNA is TGCGCCAGCAACCATGAAGACAATCAGCCCCAGCATTAT. Protein: CASNHEDNQPQHY.